This record looks at one TCR beta chain sequence and its context. No antigen is known for it. The source of the sample is a study of T cell repertoires in cytomegalovirus infection. This CDR3 has 14 amino acids. V lost 4 bases and J 1 base, leaving 8 bases between the germline ends. CDR1 is SGHTA and CDR2 is FQGNSA in the germline V gene. Via MiXCR, TCRdb re-called the reads, giving one row per CDR3 protein. The sample shows a few hundred thousand distinct CDR3 sequences, roughly 43% of them seen only once. The sample in question was cultured PBMCs, obtained from culture after CMV antigen stimulation. The genes are TRBV7-2 and TRBJ1-3, with D possibly TRBD1 on 5 matching bases. The TCR sequence derives from a human donor in good health (CMV status not recorded). Some clones in this sample may be carry-over from other donors' samples. In DNA, the CDR3 is TGTGCCAGCAGCTCGGGGCAGTCTGGAAACACCATATATTTT. Its translation is CASSSGQSGNTIYF.